The clone carrying this T cell receptor beta chain was counted a few times. The data were obtained in a study of blood T cell repertoires in COVID-19. Sequencing used immunoSEQ multiplex PCR; TCRdb keeps in-frame clones, though not all of them. The sample gives approximately 150,000 clones, about 83% of which show up once; approximately 18% is in the top ten. The CDR3 runs to 13 residues. V was pared by 4 bases and J by 1 base, with 7 bases between. Germline CDR1 and CDR2: MNHNY and SVGAGI (reference sequence). Sequencing used peripheral blood. The V call is TRBV6-6, the J call TRBJ1-1; no clear D. This sequence was found in a woman between 70 and 85 years old who had recovered from COVID-19. This CDR3 reads CASSSRENTEAFF. Here the CDR3 DNA reads TGTGCCAGCAGTTCCCGGGAGAACACTGAAGCTTTCTTT.